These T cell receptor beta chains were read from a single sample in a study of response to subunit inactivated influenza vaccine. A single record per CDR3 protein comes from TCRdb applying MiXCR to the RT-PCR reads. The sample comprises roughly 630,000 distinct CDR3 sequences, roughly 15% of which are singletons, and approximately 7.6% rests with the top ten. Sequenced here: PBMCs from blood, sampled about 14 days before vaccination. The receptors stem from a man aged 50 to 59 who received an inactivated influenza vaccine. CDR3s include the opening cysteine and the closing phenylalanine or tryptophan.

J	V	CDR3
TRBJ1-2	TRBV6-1	CASSPRARTVYVGYTF
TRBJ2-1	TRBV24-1	CATSLTSGSGEQFF
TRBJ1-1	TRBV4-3	CASSQESEFTEAFF
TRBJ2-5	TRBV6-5	CASSSGQGAAETQYF
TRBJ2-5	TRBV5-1	CASSFTNRSPQETQYF
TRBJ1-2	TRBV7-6	CASSLGYGFGYTF
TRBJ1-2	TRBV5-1	CASSLAVGDYGYTF
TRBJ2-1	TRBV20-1	CSANREPQEQFF
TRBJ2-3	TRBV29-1	CSAGQVLTDTQYF
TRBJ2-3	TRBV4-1	CASSQRPGGGGQSSDTQYF
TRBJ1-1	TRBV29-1	CSVLGQWSTEAFF
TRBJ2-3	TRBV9	CASSVSGRAADTQYF
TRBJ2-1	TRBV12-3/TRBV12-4	CASSLAGPYNEQFF
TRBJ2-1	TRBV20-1	CSARDRRGSLVHEQFF
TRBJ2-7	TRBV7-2	CASRADRGWNEQYF
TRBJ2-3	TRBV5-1	CASSLAPNREDTQYF
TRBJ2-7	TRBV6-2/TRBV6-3	CASTTSGAFSYEQYF
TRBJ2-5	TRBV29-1	CSVDGTSGTEETQYF
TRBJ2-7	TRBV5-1	CASSIGGQGNYEQYF
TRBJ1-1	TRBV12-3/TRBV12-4	CASSPAGITEAFF
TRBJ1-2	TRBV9	CASSVEDRGYTF
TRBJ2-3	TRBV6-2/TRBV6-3	CASSYGGGTSTDTQYF
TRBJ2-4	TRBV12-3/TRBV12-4	CASSSPGQPLAKNIQYF
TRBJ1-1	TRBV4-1	CASSQPWGDRSLRNTEAFF
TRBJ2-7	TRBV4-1	CASSQDVTGGNYEQYF
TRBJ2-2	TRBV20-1	CSAVLAGGPGELFF
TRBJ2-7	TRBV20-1	CSASSRASYEQYF
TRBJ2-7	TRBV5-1	CASSLAGTGAYEQYF
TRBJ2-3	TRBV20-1	CSAPKGPGIGADTQYF
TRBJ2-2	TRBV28	CASSLTGLRNTGELFF